This T cell receptor (beta chain) comes out of a study of CD8 T cells in ankylosing spondylitis. The junction had 11 bases not matched to a gene; V was cut back by 5 bases and J by 15 bases. There are 12 residues in the CDR3. Germline CDR1 is SGHTA and CDR2 is FQGNSA. A word on this clonotype: What it binds is not known.

Libraries for TCR beta were made by quantitative 5'-RACE with molecular barcodes. One entry per CDR3 protein results from TCRdb running MiXCR on the 5' RACE reads. The table includes some 85,000 distinct CDR3 sequences, 9% detected once. Study-level points and caveats: Several of the motif variants were reported before in synovial fluid and blood from reactive arthritis. A TCR beta motif of fewer than ten highly homologous variants seemed to mark ankylosing spondylitis blood. The study looked at matched synovial fluid samples from ankylosing spondylitis patients. Disease-linked clones were reported to be significantly enriched there.

The chain has TRBV7-2 and TRBJ2-3; 7 bases map to TRBD1. Input material: blood, either unsorted or a sorted T cell fraction (not recorded which). The TCR sequence derives from a male donor with ankylosing spondylitis. CDR3 coding DNA: TGTGCCAGCAGCCTAGGGACAGCGAACCATTATTTT. Translating it yields CASSLGTANHYF.